This T cell receptor beta chain was profiled in a study of T cell repertoires in cytomegalovirus infection. The wider study: Public TCR beta signatures were indicative of both CMV infection and a matching HLA type.

Study-level results: Based on cumulative public TCR beta family frequency, carriers of CMV plus the relevant HLA were identified. HLA-C-restricted CMV clonotypes gave the most frequent clonotype in two of eight donors.

This clonotype was counted only a few times. Its antigen is currently unknown. Germline trimming cut 1 base from V and 8 bases from J; bases unmatched to any gene: 7. The CDR3 has 16 residues. CDR1 and CDR2 (germline): SGHDN, FVKESK. TCRdb re-derived calls from the reads in MiXCR, one entry per CDR3 protein. The sample holds around 200,000 distinct CDR3 sequences, about 18% seen once. V and J are TRBV14 and TRBJ1-4; 10 bases align to TRBD1. What was sequenced was CD8+ T cells from PBMCs. This receptor was taken from a human donor in good health (CMV status not recorded). Some clones in this sample may be carry-over from other donors' samples. The CDR3 nucleotides read TGTGCCAGCAGCCAAGCCGGACAGGGGGATTTGGAAAAACTGTTTTTT. It specifies CASSQAGQGDLEKLFF.